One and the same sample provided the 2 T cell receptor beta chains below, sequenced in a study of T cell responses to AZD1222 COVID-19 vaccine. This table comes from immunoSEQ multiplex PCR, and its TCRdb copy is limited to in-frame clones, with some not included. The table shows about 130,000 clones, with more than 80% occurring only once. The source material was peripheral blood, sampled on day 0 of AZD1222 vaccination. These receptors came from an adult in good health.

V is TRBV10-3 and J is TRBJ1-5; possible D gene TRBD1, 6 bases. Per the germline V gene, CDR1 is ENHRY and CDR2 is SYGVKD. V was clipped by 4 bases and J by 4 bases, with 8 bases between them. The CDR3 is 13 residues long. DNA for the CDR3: TGTGCCATCAGTGGGACAGCTAATCAGCCCCAGCATTTT. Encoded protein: CAISGTANQPQHF.

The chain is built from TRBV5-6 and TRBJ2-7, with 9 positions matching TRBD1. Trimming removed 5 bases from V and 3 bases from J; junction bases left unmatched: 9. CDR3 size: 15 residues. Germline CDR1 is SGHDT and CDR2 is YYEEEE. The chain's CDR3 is CASSQQGARGYEQYF. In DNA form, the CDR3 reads TGTGCCAGCAGTCAACAGGGGGCTCGAGGCTACGAGCAGTACTTC.